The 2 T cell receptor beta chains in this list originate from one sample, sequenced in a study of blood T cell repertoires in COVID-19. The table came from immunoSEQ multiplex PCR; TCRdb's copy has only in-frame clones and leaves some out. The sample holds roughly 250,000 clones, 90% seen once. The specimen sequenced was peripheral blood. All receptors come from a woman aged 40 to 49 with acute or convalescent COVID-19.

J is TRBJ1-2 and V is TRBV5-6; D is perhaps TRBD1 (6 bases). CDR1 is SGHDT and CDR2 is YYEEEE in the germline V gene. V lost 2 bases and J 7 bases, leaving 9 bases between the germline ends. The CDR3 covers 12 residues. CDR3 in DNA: TGTGCCAGCAGCTTTACAGGGCCTGGCTACACCTTC. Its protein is CASSFTGPGYTF.

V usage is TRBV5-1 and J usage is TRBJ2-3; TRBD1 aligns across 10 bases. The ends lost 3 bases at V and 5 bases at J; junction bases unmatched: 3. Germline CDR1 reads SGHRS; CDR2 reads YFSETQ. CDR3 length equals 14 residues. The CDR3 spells CASSSWDRGDTQYF. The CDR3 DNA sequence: TGCGCCAGCAGCTCCTGGGACAGGGGAGATACGCAGTATTTT.